One and the same sample provided the 29 T cell receptor beta chains below, sequenced in a study of follicular helper T cells after annual influenza vaccination. Assay: immunoSEQ multiplex PCR; the TCRdb copy retains only in-frame clones and omits some. The sample yields some 13,000 clones, under 80% seen once. The time point is: 2014-2015 season, pre-vaccination. The specimen was CXCR5- memory CD4+ T cells sorted from blood, collected on the day of influenza vaccination. The receptors stem from an adult who received the influenza vaccine.

The gene calls are TRBV7-3 and TRBJ2-7, with a tentative D call TRBD1 (5 bases). Germline CDR1 SGHTA, CDR2 FQGTGA. The germline V and J ends were trimmed by 3 bases and 0 bases, with 9 bases remaining between them. The CDR3 loop spans 14 amino acids. The CDR3 bases are TGTGCCAGCAGCTTCTCAGGGTACTCCTACGAGCAGTACTTC. It yields the protein CASSFSGYSYEQYF.

The CDR3 here is CASSYSSASSGNTIYF. Here the CDR3 DNA reads TGTGCCAGCAGTTACTCGAGCGCTTCCTCTGGAAACACCATATATTTT. The chain is built from TRBV6-5 and TRBJ1-3; D unresolved. V was trimmed by 0 bases and J by 0 bases, leaving 9 bases between them. Germline values: CDR1 MNHEY, CDR2 SVGAGI. CDR3 length: 16 residues.

This rearrangement joins TRBV20-1 to TRBJ2-1; 9 bases line up with TRBD2. V was pared by 6 bases and J by 8 bases, with 2 bases of the junction left unmatched. Germline V gene data show CDR1 as DFQATT and CDR2 as SNEGSKA (reference sequence). The CDR3 is made up of 11 amino acids. In DNA form, the CDR3 reads TGCAGTGCGGGGACTAGCCATGAGCAGTTCTTC. It is translated as CSAGTSHEQFF.

This clone was detected a few times. The chain is built from TRBV6-6 and TRBJ2-7; D perhaps matches TRBD1 (5 bases). The CDR3 has 16 amino acids. V gave up 2 bases and J gave up 0 bases, with 14 bases separating them. The germline V gene has CDR1 MNHNY and CDR2 SVGAGI (reference sequence). The CDR3 DNA sequence: TGTGCCAGCAGTTACGATTCTCGGACATCCTCCTACGAGCAGTACTTC. This translates into CASSYDSRTSSYEQYF.

In its sample, this clone was seen once. This chain connects TRBV5-6 to TRBJ1-1, with 8 bases fitting TRBD1. The CDR3 loop spans 15 amino acids. Per the germline V gene, CDR1 is SGHDT and CDR2 is YYEEEE. V was clipped by 4 bases and J by 2 bases; unmatched bases: 7. The CDR3 region has the DNA TGTGCCAGCAGCCCGGCGGACAGGGCTAACACTGAAGCTTTCTTT. It encodes CASSPADRANTEAFF.

The V call is TRBV27, the J call TRBJ1-3; TRBD1 is a possible D gene (5 bases). The V and J ends lost 7 bases and 0 bases respectively, with 7 bases between them. The V gene's germline CDR1 is MNHEY and CDR2 SMNVEV (reference sequence). The CDR3 is 13 residues long. CDR3 region: CASKGTSGNTIYF. CDR3 nucleotide sequence: TGTGCCAGCAAGGGGACCTCTGGAAACACCATATATTTT.

The chain combines TRBV6-5 with TRBJ2-5, with D unclear. This CDR3 region has 15 residues. V was cut by 2 bases and J by 1 base, with 11 bases left in between. Germline V gene sequence: CDR1 MNHEY, CDR2 SVGAGI. Here the CDR3 DNA reads TGTGCCAGCAGTTACGCGTCAAGGGTCCAAGAGACCCAGTACTTC. This gives the protein CASSYASRVQETQYF.

The V call is TRBV5-1, the J call TRBJ2-5; 11 nucleotides align to TRBD2. Losses at the gene ends were 2 bases for V and 10 bases for J; bases not matched to a gene: 10. Germline V CDR1 and CDR2: SGHRS, YFSETQ. CDR3 length: 15 residues. Written as DNA, the CDR3 is TGCGCCAGCAGCTTAGGGACTAGCGGCAAGAGAGGCCAGTACTTC. This codes for CASSLGTSGKRGQYF.

The chain is built from TRBV18 and TRBJ2-3; TRBD2 matches at 7 bases. There are 16 residues in the CDR3. After removal of 3 bases from V and 2 bases from J, the junction contained 8 bases not matched to a gene. From germline, CDR1 is KGHSH and CDR2 LQKENI. For the CDR3, the DNA is TGTGCCAGCTCACCTACCCGGGACTACCTCACAGATACGCAGTATTTT. It codes for CASSPTRDYLTDTQYF.

This clone has just one count. CDR3: CASGLNSYNSPLHF. Written as DNA, the CDR3 is TGTGCCAGCGGGTTAAACTCCTATAATTCACCCCTCCACTTT. The J gene is TRBJ1-6, the V gene TRBV7-9; D remains unclear. CDR3 size: 14 residues. Trimming cost V 8 bases and J 0 bases, with 8 bases left between them. Germline V gene sequence: CDR1 SEHNR, CDR2 FQNEAQ (reference sequence). Drawing the rest from reference TRBV7-9 and TRBJ1-6, the complete variable domain is DTGVSQNPRHKITKRGQNVTFRCDPISEHNRLYWYRQTLGQGPEFLTYFQNEAQLEKSRLLSDRFSAERPKGSFSTLEIQRTEQGDSAMYLCASGLNSYNSPLHFGNGTRLTVT.

This clone has more than one count but fewer than ten. This rearrangement joins TRBV5-1 to TRBJ1-2; TRBD1 is a possible D gene (5 bases). V lost 0 bases and J lost 1, with 7 bases in between. Germline CDR1 SGHRS, CDR2 YFSETQ. The CDR3 totals 14 residues. The CDR3 loop is CASSLEGDNYGYTF. CDR3 coding DNA: TGCGCCAGCAGCTTGGAAGGGGATAACTATGGCTACACCTTC.

This clone has only one observation. V and J are TRBV6-5 and TRBJ2-2, with 9 bases identical to TRBD1. Germline-derived CDR1 and CDR2 are MNHEY and SVGAGI. After removal of 8 bases from V and 7 bases from J, the junction contained 8 bases not matched to a gene. The CDR3 is made up of 14 amino acids. CDR3 bases: TGTGCCAGCCACCGACAGGGGGGTAACGGGGAGCTGTTTTTT. As protein: CASHRQGGNGELFF.

In DNA form, the CDR3 reads TGTGCCAGCAGCTCCTCCGATGAGCAGTTCTTC. Its translation is CASSSSDEQFF. The gene calls are TRBV28 and TRBJ2-1; no definite D call. Germline V CDR1 and CDR2: MDHEN, SYDVKM. V was cut by 6 bases and J by 8 bases, with 8 bases left in between. CDR3 length: 11 amino acids.

The gene calls are TRBV7-9 and TRBJ2-1, with 13 positions matching TRBD2. This CDR3 region has 15 residues. Germline values: CDR1 SEHNR, CDR2 FQNEAQ (reference sequence). Trimming cost V 5 bases and J 8 bases; bases outside gene matches: 6. The chain's CDR3 is CASSVGTSGVYEQFF. The CDR3 bases are TGTGCCAGCAGCGTCGGGACTAGCGGGGTCTATGAGCAGTTCTTC.

The chain has TRBV29-1 and TRBJ2-2, with 11 bases matching TRBD2. The CDR3 runs to 16 residues. Germline trimming cut 5 bases from V and 3 bases from J; bases unmatched to any gene: 8. Germline CDR1 is SQVTM and CDR2 is ANQGSEA. The CDR3 DNA reads as TGCAGCGTTCATAGCGGGGGGGCCGGGGACACCGGGGAGCTGTTTTTT. Translating it yields CSVHSGGAGDTGELFF.

The chain links TRBV7-9 to TRBJ1-1, with TRBD1 identical over 7 bases. This CDR3 spans 15 amino acids. The V and J ends lost 1 base and 4 bases, in that order; junction bases with no gene match: 6. Germline V gives CDR1 SEHNR, CDR2 FQNEAQ (reference sequence). The CDR3: CASSLGLAGGTEAFF. CDR3 nucleotides: TGTGCCAGCAGCTTAGGATTGGCAGGGGGCACTGAAGCTTTCTTT.

This clone was seen only once. The rearrangement joins TRBV5-6 to TRBJ2-5, with 8 positions matching TRBD1. V dropped 2 bases and J dropped 5; count of bases not matched to a gene: 8. Germline assignment: CDR1 SGHDT and CDR2 YYEEEE. This CDR3 comprises 15 residues. The CDR3 loop reads CASSFTGGGPETQYF. CDR3 DNA sequence: TGTGCCAGCAGCTTTACAGGGGGAGGACCGGAGACCCAGTACTTC.

This rearrangement joins TRBV21-1 to TRBJ1-5. TRBV21-1 is a documented pseudogene. The CDR3 consists of 14 residues. CDR3: CASSHPAGHQPQHF. The CDR3 nucleotides read TGTGCCAGCAGCCATCCGGCGGGCCATCAGCCCCAGCATTTT.

The CDR3 coding sequence is TGTGCCAGCAGCTTGACAGGGAACCAAGAGACCCAGTACTTC. Amino acids: CASSLTGNQETQYF. This rearrangement joins TRBV5-5 to TRBJ2-5; D is possibly TRBD1 (6 bases). V lost 1 base to trimming and J lost 0 bases, with 7 bases between them. Looked up from germline, CDR1 is SGHKS and CDR2 is YYEKEE (reference sequence). The CDR3 is made up of 14 amino acids.

This chain's CDR3 is CATQTGVYGYTF. The CDR3, as DNA: TGTGCCACCCAAACGGGAGTATATGGCTACACCTTC. The J gene is TRBJ1-2, the V gene TRBV6-5; no clear D. This CDR3 region has 12 residues. The germline V gene has CDR1 MNHEY and CDR2 SVGAGI. V was trimmed by 10 bases and J by 5 bases, leaving 14 bases between them.

This CDR3 reads CASSLRGQDTGELFF. The CDR3 DNA follows: TGTGCCAGCAGCTTAAGGGGCCAGGACACCGGGGAGCTGTTTTTT. The chain is built from TRBV7-3 and TRBJ2-2; tentative D call: TRBD1 (5 bases). Germline CDR1 is SGHTA and CDR2 is FQGTGA. The CDR3 is 15 residues long. The ends were cut back, 1 base at V and 3 bases at J, with 9 bases in the middle.

The chain employs TRBV4-2 and TRBJ1-4, with D hard to call. The CDR3 contains 15 residues. Germline lookup yields CDR1 LGHNA and CDR2 YNFKEQ. Trimming stripped 0 bases from V and 0 bases from J, with 5 bases between. CDR3 amino acids: CASSQDRATNEKLFF. In DNA form, the CDR3 reads TGTGCCAGCAGCCAAGATCGTGCAACTAATGAAAAACTGTTTTTT.

This clone was seen more than once but under ten times. The V gene is TRBV6-7, the J gene TRBJ2-1; tentatively, D is TRBD1 or TRBD2 (6 bases each). TRBV6-7 is sorted into the ORF group, with uncertain function. Trimming stripped 2 bases from V and 3 bases from J, with 14 bases between. This CDR3 is built from 16 residues. The CDR3 region has the DNA TGTGCCAGCAGTTACAGTCACGGGGGCCGCTACAATGAGCAGTTCTTC. It encodes CASSYSHGGRYNEQFF.

The chain has TRBV9 and TRBJ2-7, with D hard to call. CDR3 length: 14 residues. Trimming took off 3 bases at V and 6 bases at J, with 16 bases between the two ends. The germline gives CDR1 SGDLS, CDR2 YYNGEE. The CDR3 sequence is CASSGTARKSEQYF. The CDR3 bases are TGTGCCAGCAGCGGCACTGCCAGGAAGTCCGAGCAGTACTTC.

The chain couples TRBV4-2 to TRBJ2-5, with D perhaps matching TRBD1 (5 bases). Trimming cost V 3 bases and J 4 bases, with 15 bases left between them. The germline gives CDR1 LGHNA, CDR2 YNFKEQ. This CDR3 comprises 15 residues. The CDR3 region has the DNA TGTGCCAGCAGCCAGTTCGCTGGGGCCCCAGAGACCCAGTACTTC. It codes for CASSQFAGAPETQYF.

The chain is built from TRBV9 and TRBJ1-1; TRBD1 matches 9 bases. Germline V gene data show CDR1 as SGDLS and CDR2 as YYNGEE. Unmatched junction bases numbered 8, after V lost 4 bases and J lost 4 bases. The CDR3 runs 15 residues. CDR3 sequence: CASSTMGQGFTEAFF. Written as DNA, the CDR3 is TGTGCCAGCAGCACGATGGGACAGGGATTCACTGAAGCTTTCTTT. The variable domain in full, completed from reference TRBV9 and TRBJ1-1, reads DSGVTQTPKHLITATGQRVTLRCSPRSGDLSVYWYQQSLDQGLQFLIQYYNGEERAKGNILERFSAQQFPDLHSELNLSSLELGDSALYFCASSTMGQGFTEAFFGQGTRLTVV.

This clone has just a few counts. The V call is TRBV11-3, the J call TRBJ2-7; possible D gene TRBD1, 7 bases. This CDR3 is built from 15 residues. Trimming cost V 5 bases and J 2 bases, with 16 bases left between them. Germline CDR1 is SGHNT and CDR2 is YENEEA. CDR3 DNA: TGTGCCAGCAGCAGACGCGGGACAGTAACCTACGAGCAGTACTTC. Its translation: CASSRRGTVTYEQYF.

The chain is built from TRBV5-8 and TRBJ2-7; D possibly corresponds to TRBD2 (5 bases). Germline V gene lookup returns CDR1 SGHTS and CDR2 YDEGEE. The V end lost 5 bases, the J end lost 1 base, and 13 bases lay between the germline ends. This CDR3 has 14 residues. CDR3 protein: CASRRRPGSYEQYF. The CDR3 bases are TGTGCCAGCAGGAGACGGCCGGGGTCCTACGAGCAGTACTTC.

This clone appeared a few times. The rearrangement uses TRBV5-4 and TRBJ1-1, with 11 nucleotides matching TRBD1. The CDR3 has 15 amino acids. Trimming at V came to 5 bases and at J to 2 bases, leaving 5 bases not matched to a gene. Germline V CDR1 and CDR2: SGHNT, YYREEE (reference sequence). CDR3 protein: CASRRTGGRNTEAFF. The DNA for the CDR3 is TGTGCCAGCAGACGGACAGGGGGCCGAAACACTGAAGCTTTCTTT.